This is a list of T cell receptor beta chains from one sample in a study of cytomegalovirus exposure and HLA in healthy donors. The table came from immunoSEQ multiplex PCR; TCRdb's copy has only in-frame clones and leaves some out. The repertoire holds about 100,000 clones, with 60% to 75% as singletons. The specimen was PBMCs. The receptors derive from a middle-aged man in good health and CMV-seropositive. The CDR3 runs from the conserved cysteine through the conserved F or W. The order of the fields is clone size, D gene, J gene, V gene, CDR3 protein, CDR3 DNA. D genes are given only for firm matches. Where a row states a size, it is once, few, many or the class of an expanded clone; other rows omit it.

. TRBD2 TRBJ2-3 TRBV4-1 CASSQGGLAGGGRDTQYF TGCGCCAGCAGCCAAGGAGGACTAGCGGGAGGGGGTCGAGATACGCAGTATTTT
. . TRBJ2-3 TRBV6-1 CASKRRGADTQYF TGTGCCAGCAAACGGCGGGGAGCAGATACGCAGTATTTT
. . TRBJ1-1 TRBV19 CASSTTGDREAFF TGTGCCAGTAGTACGACAGGAGACCGTGAAGCTTTCTTT
. TRBD2 TRBJ2-7 TRBV7-8 CASTKLAGSYEQYF TGTGCCAGCACCAAGTTAGCGGGTTCCTACGAGCAGTACTTC
. . TRBJ2-1 TRBV4-1 CASSQDDLWPGTPYNEQFF TGCGCCAGCAGCCAAGACGATTTGTGGCCGGGTACTCCCTACAATGAGCAGTTCTTC
. . TRBJ1-2 TRBV6-5 CASSQWERVLYGYTF TGTGCCAGCAGTCAGTGGGAGAGGGTTCTCTATGGCTACACCTTC
few . TRBJ2-1 TRBV6-6 CASSYSTRVNEQFF TGTGCCAGCAGTTACTCGACCAGGGTAAATGAGCAGTTCTTC
. . TRBJ2-1 TRBV7-8 CASSLDSGFYNEQFF TGTGCCAGCAGCTTAGATTCAGGCTTCTACAATGAGCAGTTCTTC
. . TRBJ2-2 TRBV2 CASSRPWTENTGELFF TGTGCCAGCAGTCGCCCTTGGACAGAGAACACCGGGGAGCTGTTTTTT
. TRBD2 TRBJ2-3 TRBV5-6 CASSLAGGLSGTDTQYF TGTGCCAGCAGCTTAGCGGGAGGGCTGTCTGGCACAGATACGCAGTATTTT
. TRBD1 TRBJ2-7 TRBV28 CASSPWGQASYEQYF TGTGCCAGCAGCCCGTGGGGACAGGCCTCCTACGAGCAGTACTTC
. TRBD2 TRBJ2-3 TRBV30 CAWELAGADTQYF TGTGCCTGGGAATTAGCGGGAGCTGATACGCAGTATTTT
. TRBD1 TRBJ2-7 TRBV30 CAWSDDRGPFYEQYF TGTGCCTGGAGTGATGACAGGGGCCCTTTTTACGAGCAGTACTTC
. . TRBJ2-5 TRBV7-6 CASSLDLADQETQYF TGTGCCAGCAGCTTAGATCTGGCAGATCAAGAGACCCAGTACTTC
. . TRBJ2-2 TRBV28 CASSPWQAGPNTGELFF TGTGCCAGCAGTCCGTGGCAGGCGGGCCCGAACACCGGGGAGCTGTTTTTT
. . TRBJ2-5 TRBV5-4 CASSPSAGVEETQYF TGTGCCAGCAGCCCCTCCGCAGGCGTCGAAGAGACCCAGTACTTC
. . TRBJ2-1 TRBV7-3 CASSLELYNEQFF TGTGCCAGCAGCTTAGAACTGTACAATGAGCAGTTCTTC
. . TRBJ2-5 TRBV19 CASSISLAPGETQYF TGTGCCAGTAGTATCAGTCTAGCCCCTGGGGAGACCCAGTACTTC
. . TRBJ2-3 TRBV30 CAWSRDSFSADTQYF TGTGCCTGGTCTCGCGACAGTTTTTCGGCAGATACGCAGTATTTT
. . TRBJ1-2 TRBV19 CASSIGQGRNYGYTF TGTGCCAGTAGTATAGGGCAGGGGCGCAACTATGGCTACACCTTC
. TRBD2 TRBJ2-5 TRBV28 CASSPGLAGGPVETQYF TGTGCCAGCAGTCCGGGACTAGCGGGAGGGCCCGTAGAGACCCAGTACTTC
. . TRBJ2-7 TRBV28 CASSGGQTSYEQYF TGTGCCAGCAGTGGCGGACAGACCTCCTACGAGCAGTACTTC
. . TRBJ2-3 TRBV27 CASRRLTSTDTQYF TGTGCCAGCAGGAGACTGACTAGCACAGATACGCAGTATTTT
few . TRBJ1-2 TRBV6-5 CASSYSFRVGYTF TGTGCCAGCAGTTACTCGTTCCGGGTAGGCTACACCTTC
. . TRBJ1-6 TRBV4-3 CASSLSPTGFSNSPLHF TGCGCCAGCAGCCTGTCACCGACAGGTTTTAGCAATTCACCCCTCCACTTT
. . TRBJ1-2 TRBV5-8 CASSLALTARNYGYTF TGTGCCAGCAGCTTGGCCCTGACAGCCAGAAACTATGGCTACACCTTC
. TRBD1 TRBJ1-1 TRBV6-5 CASSPRDRMGEAFF TGTGCCAGCAGTCCCCGGGACAGAATGGGTGAAGCTTTCTTT
. TRBD1 TRBJ2-5 TRBV27 CASSFQTGAEETQYF TGTGCCAGCAGTTTTCAGACAGGGGCAGAGGAGACCCAGTACTTC
. . TRBJ1-3 TRBV13 CASSPRSSGSAGNTIYF TGTGCCAGCAGCCCGAGGTCGAGTGGGTCCGCTGGAAACACCATATATTTT
. TRBD2 TRBJ2-1 TRBV7-6 CASSFLSGDSSYNEQFF TGTGCCAGCAGCTTCTTGAGCGGGGATAGCTCCTACAATGAGCAGTTCTTC
. . TRBJ2-2 TRBV7-6 CASSLGQETGELFF TGTGCCAGCAGCTTAGGACAGGAGACCGGGGAGCTGTTTTTT
. TRBD1 TRBJ1-1 TRBV10-1 CASSRTGDTEAFF TGCGCCAGCAGTCGAACAGGGGATACTGAAGCTTTCTTT
. . TRBJ1-1 TRBV19 CASSISRGSTEAFF TGTGCCAGTAGTATATCCAGGGGTAGCACTGAAGCTTTCTTT
. TRBD2 TRBJ2-5 TRBV9 CASSVASGKVTQYF TGTGCCAGCAGCGTGGCTAGCGGGAAGGTGACCCAGTACTTC
. TRBD1 TRBJ1-4 TRBV6-5 CASSPQTGVEKLFF TGTGCCAGCAGCCCCCAAACAGGGGTTGAAAAACTGTTTTTT
. TRBD1 TRBJ2-2 TRBV25-1 CASREEDRGSGELFF TGTGCCAGCCGAGAGGAGGACAGGGGGTCCGGGGAGCTGTTTTTT
. . TRBJ1-1 TRBV19 CASRPGDYRSTEAFF TGTGCCAGTAGGCCGGGGGACTATAGGAGCACTGAAGCTTTCTTT
. TRBD2 TRBJ2-1 TRBV5-4 CASSLRQGRLADYNEQFF TGTGCCAGCAGCTTGAGGCAGGGCCGCCTAGCGGACTACAATGAGCAGTTCTTC
. . TRBJ2-5 TRBV7-9 CASRKEGQETQYF TGTGCCAGCAGAAAAGAGGGACAAGAGACCCAGTACTTC
. . TRBJ2-2 TRBV6-4 CASSDSTQADTGELFF TGTGCCAGCAGTGACTCGACACAGGCAGACACCGGGGAGCTGTTTTTT
. . TRBJ1-2 TRBV28 CASRSIYRDNYGYAF TGTGCCAGCAGATCTATTTACAGGGATAACTATGGCTACGCCTTC